These 22 T cell receptor beta chains came from one sample sequenced in a study of blood T cell repertoires in COVID-19. Profiled with immunoSEQ multiplex PCR; TCRdb holds only in-frame clones, not every one. The table records hundreds of thousands of clones, 85% to 90% of them present only once. The sample taken for sequencing was PBMCs or T cells enriched from blood (not recorded which). These receptors were collected from a woman in her forties or fifties with acute COVID-19.

V gene TRBV19 combines with J gene TRBJ1-5, with D tentatively TRBD1 (5 bases). Trimming left V 6 bases short and J 4 bases short, with 16 bases between. CDR1 is LNHDA and CDR2 is SQIVND in the germline V gene (reference sequence). The CDR3 consists of 15 residues. In nucleotides, the CDR3 is TGTGCCAGTAGGCTGACAGCGGGATGGAATCAGCCCCAGCATTTT. As protein: CASRLTAGWNQPQHF.

CDR3 sequence: CASPGENSGGTYEQYF. The CDR3 DNA reads as TGTGCCAGCCCTGGGGAGAATAGCGGGGGAACCTACGAGCAGTACTTC. The chain uses TRBV18 and TRBJ2-7; 9 bases map to TRBD2. The CDR3 covers 16 residues. Germline-derived CDR1 and CDR2 are KGHSH and LQKENI. The V segment lost 8 bases and the J segment 2 bases; nucleotides outside the gene matches: 13.

CDR3 region: CASSIGAQSRPLFF. The CDR3 coding sequence is TGTGCCAGTAGTATAGGGGCCCAAAGTCGTCCGCTGTTTTTT. This chain connects TRBV19 to TRBJ2-2; D is uncertain. Germline V lookup: CDR1 LNHDA, CDR2 SQIVND (reference sequence). V shed 1 base and J shed 13 bases, with 16 bases lying between them. This CDR3 is built from 14 residues.

The CDR3 bases are TGTGCCAGCAGAGGGCTTGGAGGGACAGGGATATATGGCTACACCTTC. As protein: CASRGLGGTGIYGYTF. The V gene is TRBV5-5, the J gene TRBJ1-2; 9 nucleotides match TRBD1. Per germline, CDR1 SGHKS and CDR2 YYEKEE (reference sequence). V lost 5 bases and J lost 5; bases outside the gene matches: 13. This CDR3 spans 16 amino acids.

This chain uses TRBV15 with TRBJ1-3, with TRBD1 as a possible D gene (5 bases). CDR1 LNHNV and CDR2 YYDKDF come from the germline V gene (reference sequence). V was cut by 0 bases and J by 4 bases, with 10 bases left in between. This CDR3 has 15 amino acids. CDR3 sequence: CATSRDRVVGNTIYF. CDR3 nucleotides: TGTGCCACCAGCAGAGACAGGGTAGTCGGAAACACCATATATTTT.

The chain carries TRBV4-2 and TRBJ2-7, with 7 bases matching TRBD1. The CDR3 spans 16 residues. Germline V gives CDR1 LGHNA, CDR2 YNFKEQ. Trimming cost V 3 bases and J 2 bases; bases outside gene matches: 10. CDR3 sequence reads: CASSQTTWDRAYEQYF. Here the CDR3 DNA reads TGTGCCAGCAGCCAGACTACCTGGGACAGAGCCTACGAGCAGTACTTC.

There are a few counts of this clone. This chain joins TRBV28 and TRBJ2-7, with TRBD2 matching over 7 bases. With V trimmed by 6 bases and J by 6 bases, 14 bases remained unmatched. The CDR3 is 15 residues long. The germline gives CDR1 MDHEN, CDR2 SYDVKM. The CDR3 protein is CASSPGGRARSEQYF. The CDR3 region has the DNA TGTGCCAGCAGCCCAGGTGGGAGGGCAAGGAGCGAGCAGTACTTC.

The rearrangement joins TRBV28 to TRBJ2-7; 10 bases fit TRBD2. The J segment lost 5 bases and the V segment lost 5 bases, leaving 3 bases of the junction unmatched. Germline values: CDR1 MDHEN, CDR2 SYDVKM. The CDR3 spans 13 residues. The CDR3 DNA sequence: TGTGCCAGCAGTCTAGCGGGAGTGAACGAGCAGTACTTC. Protein: CASSLAGVNEQYF. The full variable domain, with the rest looked up from reference TRBV28 and TRBJ2-7, is DVKVTQSSRYLVKRTGEKVFLECVQDMDHENMFWYRQDPGLGLRLIYFSYDVKMKEKGDIPEGYSVSREKKERFSLILESASTNQTSMYLCASSLAGVNEQYFGPGTRLTVT.

The rearrangement links TRBV5-1 to TRBJ2-7, with 7 nucleotides matching TRBD2. J gave up 0 bases and V 0 bases, and 6 bases lay outside the gene matches. The CDR3 is made up of 16 amino acids. In germline, CDR1 is SGHRS, CDR2 YFSETQ. The CDR3 spells CASSLVASGSSYEQYF. The CDR3 bases are TGCGCCAGCAGCTTGGTGGCTAGCGGAAGCTCCTACGAGCAGTACTTC. Variable domain in full (rest from reference TRBV5-1 and TRBJ2-7): KAGVTQTPRYLIKTRGQQVTLSCSPISGHRSVSWYQQTPGQGLQFLFEYFSETQRNKGNFPGRFSGRQFSNSRSEMNVSTLELGDSALYLCASSLVASGSSYEQYFGPGTRLTVT.

The chain carries TRBV6-5 and TRBJ1-1; TRBD1 agrees at 7 bases. Trimming cost V 4 bases and J 3 bases; bases outside gene matches: 5. Per germline, CDR1 MNHEY and CDR2 SVGAGI. The CDR3 sequence is 14 residues long. DNA for the CDR3: TGTGCCAGCAGTTCCTCAGGGGGACACACTGAAGCTTTCTTT. This gives the protein CASSSSGGHTEAFF.

The V and J genes are TRBV19 and TRBJ2-1, with 7 bases aligning to TRBD1. Germline CDR1 and CDR2: LNHDA and SQIVND (reference sequence). The V and J ends lost 4 bases and 1 base, in that order; junction bases with no gene match: 7. CDR3 length: 16 residues. The CDR3 DNA follows: TGTGCCAGTAGTAGAACAGGGGACAAATCCTACAATGAGCAGTTCTTC. It encodes CASSRTGDKSYNEQFF. Full variable domain (remainder filled in from reference TRBV19 and TRBJ2-1): DGGITQSPKYLFRKEGQNVTLSCEQNLNHDAMYWYRQDPGQGLRLIYYSQIVNDFQKGDIAEGYSVSREKKESFPLTVTSAQKNPTAFYLCASSRTGDKSYNEQFFGPGTRLTVL.

The chain combines TRBV16 with TRBJ1-1, with a tentative D call TRBD1 (6 bases). The CDR3 spans 16 residues. Germline loops: CDR1 KGHSY, CDR2 FQNENV. V was cut by 4 bases and J by 1 base, with 16 bases left in between. The CDR3, as DNA: TGTGCCAGCAGCCTAGATATTGTGGGGGCGAACACTGAAGCTTTCTTT. This sequence encodes CASSLDIVGANTEAFF.

CDR3 residues: CASSVTGGGTDTQYF. The DNA for the CDR3 is TGCGCCAGCAGTGTCACAGGGGGCGGCACAGATACGCAGTATTTT. This chain joins TRBV5-1 and TRBJ2-3; TRBD1 matches at 9 bases. J was trimmed by 1 base and V by 5 bases; bases with no gene match: 5. Germline V gene data show CDR1 as SGHRS and CDR2 as YFSETQ. This CDR3 spans 15 amino acids.

V and J are TRBV20-1 and TRBJ1-2; D perhaps matches TRBD1 (6 bases). Trimming shortened V by 5 bases and J by 8 bases, and 12 bases separated the two germline ends. In germline, CDR1 is DFQATT, CDR2 SNEGSKA (reference sequence). This CDR3 has 11 residues. CDR3 bases: TGCAGTGCTTTCCAGGGGAACGGCTACACCTTC. Encoded protein: CSAFQGNGYTF.

The gene calls are TRBV28 and TRBJ1-2, with 8 nucleotides matching TRBD1. This CDR3 region has 14 residues. CDR1 MDHEN and CDR2 SYDVKM come from the germline V gene. Unmatched junction bases numbered 7, after V lost 6 bases and J lost 4 bases. The CDR3 loop reads CASRAGQGGYGYTF. The CDR3 bases are TGTGCCAGCAGAGCAGGACAGGGCGGCTATGGCTACACCTTC.

The V gene is TRBV19, the J gene TRBJ2-7; perhaps TRBD1 as D (6 bases). The CDR3 loop spans 14 amino acids. Trimming left V 6 bases short and J 6 bases short, with 18 bases between. Germline values: CDR1 LNHDA, CDR2 SQIVND (reference sequence). The CDR3 region has the DNA TGTGCCAGTAGCCTTCAAACAGGGATCGGCGAGCAGTACTTC. This translates into CASSLQTGIGEQYF.

The chain couples TRBV12-3 or TRBV12-4 to TRBJ1-2, with D tentatively TRBD1 (6 bases). This CDR3 has 13 amino acids. Trimming removed 6 bases from V and 8 bases from J, with 16 bases in between. The CDR3 bases are TGTGCCAGCAGCTTCTCCCCAGGGGACGGCTACACCTTC. It is translated as CASSFSPGDGYTF.

The chain couples TRBV2 to TRBJ2-1; D gene uncertain. The CDR3 covers 16 residues. Germline V lookup: CDR1 SNHLY, CDR2 FYNNEI. Between the trimmed V and J ends, which lost 6 bases and 3 bases, there was a span of 18 bases. In DNA, the CDR3 is TGTGCCAGCAGCGACCGTAACCTTCCTAGCTACAATGAGCAGTTCTTC. This encodes CASSDRNLPSYNEQFF.

This chain uses TRBV29-1 with TRBJ2-7; 15 nucleotides match TRBD2. Trimming removed 6 bases from V and 3 bases from J; junction bases left unmatched: 12. CDR1 is SQVTM and CDR2 is ANQGSEA in the germline V gene. This CDR3 region has 17 residues. CDR3 loop: CSVTYGTSGRPSYEQYF. CDR3 bases: TGCAGCGTGACCTATGGGACTAGCGGGAGGCCAAGCTACGAGCAGTACTTC.

J is TRBJ2-7 and V is TRBV5-8; 12 nucleotides align to TRBD2. There are 14 residues in the CDR3. The germline V gene has CDR1 SGHTS and CDR2 YDEGEE. With V trimmed by 6 bases and J by 1 base, 2 bases remained unmatched. The CDR3 nucleotides are TGTGCCAGCACGGGACTAGCGGGTTCCTACGAGCAGTACTTC. Translating gives CASTGLAGSYEQYF.

The genes are TRBV13 and TRBJ1-2; maybe TRBD1 (6 bases). Trimming took off 4 bases at V and 5 bases at J, with 14 bases between the two ends. From germline, CDR1 is PRHDT and CDR2 FYEKMQ (reference sequence). This CDR3 is built from 14 residues. The CDR3 sequence: CASSSQQGSYGYTF. CDR3 DNA: TGTGCCAGCAGCTCGCAACAGGGATCGTATGGCTACACCTTC.

Only a few counts were recorded for this clone. This chain connects TRBV4-1 to TRBJ2-7, with 8 bases aligning to TRBD2. J lost 1 base, V lost 1 base, and 9 bases had no gene match. The CDR3 has 17 amino acids. Germline CDR1 is MGHRA and CDR2 is YSYEKL. Written as DNA, the CDR3 is TGCGCCAGCAGCCAAGGGGTAATGGTAGCGGGGTCCTACGAGCAGTACTTC. Translation gives CASSQGVMVAGSYEQYF.